The subject of this entry is one T cell receptor beta chain. This record comes from a study of blood T cell repertoires in COVID-19. The CDR3 length is 11 residues. J lost 15 bases, V lost 2 bases, and 7 bases had no gene match. From germline, CDR1 is SQVTM and CDR2 ANQGSEA. Profiling relied on immunoSEQ multiplex PCR, and the TCRdb table lists in-frame clones only, not all of them. The table has 200,000 to 300,000 clones, around nine tenths seen once. This chain links TRBV29-1 with TRBJ2-1, with 7 bases fitting TRBD2. Material for sequencing was peripheral blood. The sequence derives from a woman aged 60-70 years who had recovered from COVID-19. The CDR3 spells CSVEFGGVTFF. CDR3 nucleotide sequence: TGCAGCGTTGAATTTGGGGGGGTGACGTTCTTC.